The sequence of this T cell receptor beta chain was determined in a study of T cell repertoires in cytomegalovirus infection. TCRdb reprocessed the reads with MiXCR, giving one entry per CDR3 protein. This sample carries approximately 470,000 distinct CDR3 sequences, roughly 43% of them seen once, and the ten largest clones take approximately 40%. As for this clonotype: Its specificity is unknown.

Between the trimmed V and J ends, which lost 7 bases and 2 bases, there was a span of 12 bases. Germline CDR1 SGHVS, CDR2 FQNEAQ. The CDR3 has 13 residues. Sample: cultured PBMCs, taken from culture after CMV antigen stimulation. The clonotype originates from a human donor in good health (CMV status not recorded). Some clones in this sample may be carry-over from other donors' samples. The V gene is TRBV7-8, the J gene TRBJ2-7; no firm D call. The CDR3 DNA reads TGTGCCAGCACGGGTGGGTCGGCCTACGAGCAGTACTTC. As protein: CASTGGSAYEQYF.